This T cell receptor (beta chain) derives from a study of breast tumors, draining lymph nodes, adjacent tissues. Study-level findings and limits: Data only fit, rather than demonstrated, lymph node origin of most tumor T cells. Luminal-like breast cancer showed significantly higher tumor–nontumor repertoire similarity than basal-like. Findings are consistent with lymph node origin and intratumoral expansion of most tumor T cells. Tumors had less TCR diversity than lymph nodes, more than nontumor tissue.

Only a few counts were recorded for this clonotype. Its antigen remains unknown. The germline V gene encodes CDR1 KGHSH and CDR2 LQKENI. V was pared by 0 bases and J by 11 bases, with 13 bases between. The CDR3 length is 13 residues. TCRdb redid the calling of the multiplex PCR reads with MiXCR, one entry per CDR3 protein. Among some 170,000 distinct CDR3 sequences listed, around 35% were seen once. Axillary draining lymph nodes of breast cancer patients supplied the node samples. The V and J genes are TRBV18 and TRBJ1-1, with a tentative D call TRBD1 (6 bases). Sequenced sample: axillary lymph node tissue. The receptor comes from a female donor with breast cancer. Some clones in this sample may be carry-over from other donors' samples. This chain's CDR3 is CASSPPVGQPAFF. CDR3 sequence (DNA): TGTGCCAGCTCACCACCGGTCGGACAGCCGGCTTTCTTT.